This T cell receptor (beta chain) was recorded in a study of cytomegalovirus exposure and HLA in healthy donors. About the research overall: About 84% of around 400 genotyped donors fell in the Caucasian-associated ancestry cluster. Overall study results and limits: Some segments of the V type, notably TRBV6-2 and TRBV6-3, were excluded as indistinguishable. Earlier analysis looked at TCR beta V segments, and most were productive about 87% or about 30% of the time. Later analysis associated a missense DCLRE1C variant with TCR beta V- and J-gene trimming.

CDR3 length equals 14 residues. Germline values: CDR1 SGHTA, CDR2 FQGNSA. V dropped 5 bases and J dropped 4; count of bases not matched to a gene: 5. This clone was seen only a few times. Its specificity is not known. It was with 60 Vbeta and 13 Jbeta primers that the PCR ran. Method: immunoSEQ multiplex PCR; TCRdb's copy keeps in-frame clones and lacks some. The repertoire holds 90,000 to 100,000 clones, with about 75% as singletons. The J gene is TRBJ1-1, the V gene TRBV7-2; TRBD1 aligns across 9 bases. The specimen sequenced was PBMCs. The TCR was taken from a woman in her thirties or forties in good health and CMV-seronegative. The CDR3 here is CASSLQGAGTEAFF. For the CDR3, the DNA is TGTGCCAGCAGCCTACAGGGGGCGGGCACTGAAGCTTTCTTT.